Listed here are 10 T cell receptor beta chains from one sample, sequenced in a study of T-cell memory formation after mild COVID-19. TCRdb re-called the 5' RACE reads through MiXCR, storing one row per CDR3 protein. The data contain about 250,000 distinct CDR3 sequences, 15% to 19% of them singletons. What was sequenced was PBMCs or a T cell subset sorted from them (not recorded which). Receptors were obtained from an adult woman who had mild COVID-19 (a few samples of this study predate the infection). Cell type and time point are not known.

This clonotype has a handful of counts. The chain links TRBV18 to TRBJ1-1; D is possibly TRBD1 (6 bases). The CDR3 is made up of 15 amino acids. The germline V gene has CDR1 KGHSH and CDR2 LQKENI. Trimming stripped 3 bases from V and 0 bases from J, with 11 bases between. This CDR3 reads CASSPNGGLNTEAFF. The DNA of the CDR3 is TGTGCCAGCTCACCGAATGGGGGCTTGAACACTGAAGCTTTCTTT.

This chain links TRBV9 with TRBJ1-2; perhaps TRBD1 as D (5 bases). CDR1 and CDR2 (germline): SGDLS, YYNGEE. The CDR3 spans 14 residues. The ends were cut back, 0 bases at V and 4 bases at J, with 10 bases in the middle. The CDR3 region has the DNA TGTGCCAGCAGCGTAGTAGGGGTCGGCTATGGCTACACCTTC. Its translation is CASSVVGVGYGYTF.

This clonotype was picked up one time. This rearrangement joins TRBV6-5 to TRBJ2-6, with a possible D match to TRBD1 (6 bases). Trimming cost V 2 bases and J 0 bases, with 14 bases left between them. The CDR3 runs to 18 residues. Germline CDR1 is MNHEY and CDR2 is SVGAGI. CDR3 in amino acids: CASSYEGRGPSGANVLTF. CDR3 nucleotide sequence: TGTGCCAGCAGTTACGAGGGCAGGGGACCCTCTGGGGCCAACGTCCTGACTTTC.

This clonotype was seen a handful of times. The chain joins TRBV5-1 to TRBJ2-7; TRBD2 aligns across 7 bases. J was trimmed by 0 bases and V by 4 bases; bases with no gene match: 7. Germline assignment: CDR1 SGHRS and CDR2 YFSETQ. The CDR3 runs 15 residues. The CDR3 here is CASSPFGGSSYEQYF. The CDR3 nucleotides are TGCGCCAGCAGCCCCTTCGGCGGGAGCTCCTACGAGCAGTACTTC.

In this sample, this clonotype turned up a few times. V usage is TRBV6-2 or TRBV6-3 and J usage is TRBJ2-7; 7 nucleotides agree with TRBD2. This CDR3 has 15 residues. The V gene's germline CDR1 is MNHEY and CDR2 SVGEGT. V lost 4 bases, J lost 4 bases, and 10 bases stayed unmatched. The CDR3 sequence is CASSSAGAGVYEQYF. The CDR3 coding sequence is TGTGCCAGCAGTTCCGCTGGGGCGGGAGTGTACGAGCAGTACTTC.

This clonotype was found many times. The chain carries TRBV7-2 and TRBJ2-5; TRBD1 agrees at 8 bases. The V gene end was trimmed by 5 bases and the J gene end by 9 bases; junction bases not matched to a gene: 14. This CDR3 comprises 15 residues. Germline assignment: CDR1 SGHTA and CDR2 FQGNSA. The CDR3 here is CASSPRQGQGAAQYF. As DNA, the CDR3 is TGTGCCAGCAGCCCGAGACAGGGGCAAGGGGCGGCCCAGTACTTC.

This CDR3 reads CSATTVNTEAFF. The CDR3 bases are TGCAGTGCTACTACAGTGAACACTGAAGCTTTCTTT. The rearrangement links TRBV20-1 to TRBJ1-1; no clear D gene. The CDR3 consists of 12 residues. The ends were cut back, 4 bases at V and 0 bases at J, with 6 bases in the middle. Germline V gene sequence: CDR1 DFQATT, CDR2 SNEGSKA (reference sequence).

The V call is TRBV12-3 or TRBV12-4, the J call TRBJ2-7, with a weak D call TRBD1 (6 bases). The CDR3 is 13 amino acids. V was trimmed by 5 bases and J by 2 bases, leaving 10 bases between them. CDR3: CASSPRTAYEQYF. The CDR3 DNA follows: TGTGCCAGCAGTCCCCGGACAGCCTACGAGCAGTACTTC.

The V and J genes are TRBV4-3 and TRBJ2-2, with TRBD2 as a possible D gene (6 bases). Germline values: CDR1 LGHNA, CDR2 YSLEER. This CDR3 contains 18 residues. Trimming took 3 bases from V and 4 from J, leaving 21 bases between them. As DNA, the CDR3 is TGCGCCAGCAGCCAGGTCACGGTCGCGGGGTTGATCACCGGGGAGCTGTTTTTT. Encoded protein: CASSQVTVAGLITGELFF.

J is TRBJ2-1 and V is TRBV5-6; 7 nucleotides agree with TRBD2. Germline-derived CDR1 and CDR2 are SGHDT and YYEEEE. CDR3 length: 13 amino acids. V trimming: 1 base; J trimming: 7 bases; junction bases outside the gene matches: 2. The CDR3 spells CASSLRGSNEQFF. The CDR3 coding sequence is TGTGCCAGCAGCTTGCGCGGGAGTAATGAGCAGTTCTTC.